A single T cell receptor (beta chain) is shown here with its context. Repertoires were generated with immunoSEQ multiplex PCR, while TCRdb's copy carries only in-frame clones and drops some. The data hold 80,000 to 100,000 clones, with approximately 90% observed a single time. This specimen comes from a study of T cell responses to AZD1222 COVID-19 vaccine. This clonotype was sampled from an adult in good health. Sequences were derived from peripheral blood, sampled on day 0 of AZD1222 vaccination.

CDR3 sequence reads: CASIKNGGSGELFF. In nucleotides, the CDR3 is TGTGCCAGCATCAAGAACGGGGGGAGCGGGGAGCTGTTTTTT. The chain carries TRBV2 and TRBJ2-2; 7 bases line up with TRBD2. J lost 7 bases, V lost 7 bases, and 9 bases had no gene match. The germline V gene has CDR1 SNHLY and CDR2 FYNNEI. CDR3 length: 14 residues.